This T cell receptor beta chain stems from a study of T cells in Graves' hyperthyroidism and ophthalmopathy. Researchers amplified the TCR beta CDR3 regions from RNA transcripts. The study used the HTBI primer set for a first-round RT-PCR of the TCR CDR3. TCRdb reprocessed the multiplex PCR reads with MiXCR, giving one entry per CDR3 protein. In the table there are under 700,000 distinct CDR3 sequences, approximately 16% of which are singletons. Clinicians diagnosed patients from clinical symptoms, serum thyroxine and TRAb, thyroid ultrasound and orbital computed tomography. There are a few counts of this clonotype. V was shortened by 11 bases and J by 6 bases, with 13 bases between the two germline ends. This CDR3 spans 12 amino acids.

This sequence joins TRBV12-3 or TRBV12-4 and TRBJ2-2; TRBD2 is a possible D gene (5 bases). The sample comprised blood. The origin of this receptor is a woman younger than 35 with Graves' hyperthyroidism. The CDR3 nucleotides are TGTGCCGGACGCGGACTGGCCGGGGAGCTGTTTTTT. It encodes CAGRGLAGELFF.